A selection of T cell receptor beta chains follows, all from one sample in a study of CD8 T cells in Susac syndrome. TCRdb re-called the immunoSEQ multiplex PCR reads with MiXCR, one entry per CDR3 protein. The data contain about 150,000 distinct CDR3 sequences, nearly 97% of them singletons. The specimen sequenced was CD8+ T cells from PBMCs. These receptors all come from a human donor with multiple sclerosis. CDR3s include the opening cysteine and the closing phenylalanine or tryptophan. D genes are given only for firm matches. Only part of the rows carry a size: once, few, many, or a class if the clone is expanded.

clone size,J gene,V gene,D gene,CDR3 length,CDR3 DNA,CDR3 protein
.,TRBJ2-1,TRBV4-1,.,15,TGCGCCAGCAGCCAAGAACAGGTCTCCTACAATGAGCAGTTCTTC,CASSQEQVSYNEQFF
.,TRBJ2-3,TRBV7-9,.,13,TGTGCCAGCAGCTTAGAGGCCACAGATACGCAGTATTTT,CASSLEATDTQYF
.,TRBJ2-1,TRBV30,TRBD2,14,TGTGCCTGGAGTCCGGGACTAGCGGCCCATGAGCAGTTCTTC,CAWSPGLAAHEQFF
.,TRBJ2-1,TRBV30,TRBD1,14,TGTGCCTGGAACACAGGGGGCGTCTACAATGAGCAGTTCTTC,CAWNTGGVYNEQFF
.,TRBJ2-5,TRBV29-1,TRBD2,15,TGCAGCGTTGTCTTAGCGGGGAGCACTCAAGAGACCCAGTACTTC,CSVVLAGSTQETQYF
.,TRBJ2-7,TRBV7-3,TRBD2,15,TGTGCCAGCAGCACGTACGGGGGTAGCGGGTACGAGCAGTACTTC,CASSTYGGSGYEQYF
.,TRBJ2-1,TRBV20-1,TRBD2,14,TGCAGTGCTCCAAGACTAGCGGGGGGGCATGAGCAGTTCTTC,CSAPRLAGGHEQFF
.,TRBJ1-1,TRBV15,.,16,TGTGCCACCAGCAGAGATTATGACACCCTAAACACTGAAGCTTTCTTT,CATSRDYDTLNTEAFF
.,TRBJ1-2,TRBV9,.,16,TGTGCCAGCAGCGGGGGATTGGGGAATCTCCCTAATGGCTACACCTTC,CASSGGLGNLPNGYTF
.,TRBJ2-1,TRBV29-1,TRBD1,16,TGCAGCGTTGAACGGCCGGGACAGGGGCAAAACAATGAGCAGTTCTTC,CSVERPGQGQNNEQFF
.,TRBJ1-1,TRBV9,TRBD1,14,TGTGCCAGCAGCACCACAGGGGTGAACACTGAAGCTTTCTTT,CASSTTGVNTEAFF
.,TRBJ2-5,TRBV15,TRBD2,14,TGTGCCACCAGCCTAGCGGGGGGCTCCCCTCCCCAGTACTTC,CATSLAGGSPPQYF
.,TRBJ1-1,TRBV7-6,.,13,TGTGCCAGCAGCTTAGCGGCCGGGACTGAAGCTTTCTTT,CASSLAAGTEAFF
.,TRBJ1-2,TRBV29-1,.,15,TGCAGCGTTGATAGGACGGAGGGATATAACTATGGCTACACCTTC,CSVDRTEGYNYGYTF
.,TRBJ2-7,TRBV2,.,12,TGTGCCACAGGACTGGGACCTGTAGAGCAGTACTTC,CATGLGPVEQYF
.,TRBJ1-5,TRBV7-8,TRBD1,15,TGTGCCAGCAGCTGGACAGGGGGCGAGGGTCAGCCCCAGCATTTT,CASSWTGGEGQPQHF
.,TRBJ1-2,TRBV30,.,13,TGTGCCTGGGCGACCCCTCCTGGGGATGGCTACACCTTC,CAWATPPGDGYTF
.,TRBJ2-2,TRBV14,.,14,TGTGCCAGCAGCCAATTAATAATTGCCGGGGAGCTGTTTTTT,CASSQLIIAGELFF
.,TRBJ2-1,TRBV20-1,TRBD2,15,TGCAGTGCTACCCCCGGGAGCGGGGGTGTCAATGAGCAGTTCTTC,CSATPGSGGVNEQFF
.,TRBJ2-1,TRBV7-3,.,15,TGTGCCAGCAGCCCCAACGGCGGGGCAACCAGGGAGCAGTTCTTC,CASSPNGGATREQFF
once,TRBJ1-1,TRBV20-1,TRBD1,14,TGCAGTGCTAGGGGGGACAGGATGTGGACTGAAGCTTTCTTT,CSARGDRMWTEAFF
.,TRBJ1-1,TRBV9,.,14,TGTGCCAGCAGCCCCGGGGGGCTGGACACTGAAGCTTTCTTT,CASSPGGLDTEAFF
.,TRBJ2-6,TRBV2,.,14,TGTGCCACCCAAGACCGGTCTGGGGCCAACGTCCTGACTTTC,CATQDRSGANVLTF
.,TRBJ2-3,TRBV5-1,.,15,TGCGCCAGCAGCTGGAGGAGGCCCGGCACAGATACGCAGTATTTT,CASSWRRPGTDTQYF
.,TRBJ1-1,TRBV11-1,.,14,TGTGCCAGCAGCTTGGGACGGGCAGGAACTGAAGCTTTCTTT,CASSLGRAGTEAFF
.,TRBJ1-6,TRBV6-4,.,14,TGTGCCAGCAGTGACGGGCAGGGACGTTCACCCCTCCACTTT,CASSDGQGRSPLHF
.,TRBJ2-1,TRBV29-1,.,15,TGCAGTGCACAGGGTCCGTTTACGACCTACAATGAGCAGTTCTTC,CSAQGPFTTYNEQFF
.,TRBJ1-1,TRBV29-1,.,14,TGCAGCGTGGATCCTCCGGGACAAAACACTGAAGCTTTCTTT,CSVDPPGQNTEAFF